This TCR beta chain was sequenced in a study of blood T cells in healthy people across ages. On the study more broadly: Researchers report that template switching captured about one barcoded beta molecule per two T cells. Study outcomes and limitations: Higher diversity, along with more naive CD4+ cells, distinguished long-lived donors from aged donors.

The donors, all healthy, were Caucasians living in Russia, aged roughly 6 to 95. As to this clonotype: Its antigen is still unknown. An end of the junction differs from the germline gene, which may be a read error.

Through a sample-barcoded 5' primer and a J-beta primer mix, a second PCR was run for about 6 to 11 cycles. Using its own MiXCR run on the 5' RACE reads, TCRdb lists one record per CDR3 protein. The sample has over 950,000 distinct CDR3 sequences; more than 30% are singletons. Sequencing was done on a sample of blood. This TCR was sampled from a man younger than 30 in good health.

CDR3 amino acids: CASSARRQSYNSPPHF. The CDR3 DNA reads as TGTGCCAGCAGTGCCCGCAGACAGAGCTATAATTCACCCCCCCACTTT. The V call is TRBV6-1, the J call TRBJ1-6; a possible D gene is TRBD1 (5 bases). The CDR3 consists of 16 residues. Per germline, CDR1 MNHNS and CDR2 SASEGT.